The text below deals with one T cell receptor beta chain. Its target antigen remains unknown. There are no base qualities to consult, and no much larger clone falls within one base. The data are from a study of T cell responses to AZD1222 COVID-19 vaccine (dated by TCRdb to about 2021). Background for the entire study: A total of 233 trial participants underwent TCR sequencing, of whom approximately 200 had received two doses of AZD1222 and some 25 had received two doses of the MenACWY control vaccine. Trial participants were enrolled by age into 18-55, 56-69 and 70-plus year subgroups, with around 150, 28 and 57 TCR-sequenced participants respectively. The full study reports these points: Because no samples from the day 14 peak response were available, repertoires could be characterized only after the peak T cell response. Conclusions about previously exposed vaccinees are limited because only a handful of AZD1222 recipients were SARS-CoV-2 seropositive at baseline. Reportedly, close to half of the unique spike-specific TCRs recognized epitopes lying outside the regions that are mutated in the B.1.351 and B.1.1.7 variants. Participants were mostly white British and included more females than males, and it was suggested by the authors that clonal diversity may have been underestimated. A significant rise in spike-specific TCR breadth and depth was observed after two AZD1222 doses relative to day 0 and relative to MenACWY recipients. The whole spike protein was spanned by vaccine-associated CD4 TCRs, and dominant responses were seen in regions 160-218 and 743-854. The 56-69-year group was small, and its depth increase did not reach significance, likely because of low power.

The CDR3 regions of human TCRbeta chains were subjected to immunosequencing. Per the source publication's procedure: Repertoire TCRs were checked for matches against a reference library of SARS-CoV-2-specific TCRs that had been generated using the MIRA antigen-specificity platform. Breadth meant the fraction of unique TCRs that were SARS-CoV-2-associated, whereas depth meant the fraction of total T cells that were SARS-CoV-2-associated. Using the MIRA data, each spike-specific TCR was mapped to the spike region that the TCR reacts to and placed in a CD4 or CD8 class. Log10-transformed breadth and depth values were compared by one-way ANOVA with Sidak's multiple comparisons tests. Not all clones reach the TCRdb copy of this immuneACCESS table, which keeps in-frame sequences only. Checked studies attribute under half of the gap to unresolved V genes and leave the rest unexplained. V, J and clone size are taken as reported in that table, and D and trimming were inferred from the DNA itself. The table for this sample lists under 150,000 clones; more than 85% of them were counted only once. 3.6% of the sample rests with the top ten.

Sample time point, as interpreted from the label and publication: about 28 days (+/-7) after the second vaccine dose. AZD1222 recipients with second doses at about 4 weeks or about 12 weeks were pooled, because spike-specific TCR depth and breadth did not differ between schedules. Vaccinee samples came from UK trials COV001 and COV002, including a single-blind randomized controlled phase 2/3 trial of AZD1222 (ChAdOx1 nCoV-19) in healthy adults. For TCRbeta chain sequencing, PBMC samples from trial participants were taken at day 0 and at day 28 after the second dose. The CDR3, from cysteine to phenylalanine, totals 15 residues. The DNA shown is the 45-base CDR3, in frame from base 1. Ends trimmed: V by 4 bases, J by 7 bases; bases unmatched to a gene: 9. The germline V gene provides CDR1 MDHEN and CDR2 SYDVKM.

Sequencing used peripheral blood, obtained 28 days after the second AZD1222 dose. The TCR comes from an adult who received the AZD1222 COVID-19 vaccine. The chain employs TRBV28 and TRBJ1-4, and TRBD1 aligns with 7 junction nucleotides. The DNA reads TGTGCCAGCAGTTCAAAAAAGGGGGCGCGTGAAAAACTGTTTTTT. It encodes CASSSKKGAREKLFF.